This TCR beta chain emerged from a study of neoadjuvant anti-PD-1 for oral cavity cancer. Across the whole study: Patients mostly received three to four biweekly nivolumab doses at 3 mg/kg before surgery. Non-progressing patients received a fourth nivolumab dose near day 43, then surgery on days 50-56. Study results and caveats: Higher pretreatment Treg/Th17 ratios tracked higher pretreatment blood clonality.

Measured with immunoSEQ multiplex PCR; TCRdb has only the in-frame clones, and not every one. The table includes tens of thousands of clones, around a quarter detected once. Sample time point: after neoadjuvant nivolumab, at surgical resection. Patients had newly diagnosed, untreated stage II-IVA oral cavity squamous cell carcinoma. This clone was detected only once. Its antigen is undetermined. The sample was tumor tissue, taken after nivolumab (anti-PD-1) treatment. This TCR was recovered from a person aged 35-80 years with oral cavity squamous cell carcinoma.

CDR3 DNA: TGTGCCAGCAGGTTACAGGGGGGCGGCCACAATGAGCAGTTCTTC. This encodes CASRLQGGGHNEQFF. The rearrangement uses TRBV27 and TRBJ2-1, with 8 bases aligning to TRBD1. J was trimmed by 5 bases and V by 6 bases; bases with no gene match: 9. The CDR3 has 15 amino acids. Per germline, CDR1 MNHEY and CDR2 SMNVEV (reference sequence).